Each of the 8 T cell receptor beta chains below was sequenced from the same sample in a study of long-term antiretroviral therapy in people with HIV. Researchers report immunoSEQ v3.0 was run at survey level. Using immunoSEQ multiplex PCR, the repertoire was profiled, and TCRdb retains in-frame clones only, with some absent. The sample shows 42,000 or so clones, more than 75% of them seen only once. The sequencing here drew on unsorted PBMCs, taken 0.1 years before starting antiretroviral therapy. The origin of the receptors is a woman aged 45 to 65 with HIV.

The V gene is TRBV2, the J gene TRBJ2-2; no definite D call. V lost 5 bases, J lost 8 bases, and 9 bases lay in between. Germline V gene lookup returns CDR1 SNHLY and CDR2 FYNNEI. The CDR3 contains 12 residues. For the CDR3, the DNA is TGTGCCAGCAGTCAAATACGTGGGGAGCTGTTTTTT. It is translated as CASSQIRGELFF. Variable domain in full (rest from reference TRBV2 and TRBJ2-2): EPEVTQTPSHQVTQMGQEVILRCVPISNHLYFYWYRQILGQKVEFLVSFYNNEISEKSEIFDDQFSVERPDGSNFTLKIRSTKLEDSAMYFCASSQIRGELFFGEGSRLTVL.

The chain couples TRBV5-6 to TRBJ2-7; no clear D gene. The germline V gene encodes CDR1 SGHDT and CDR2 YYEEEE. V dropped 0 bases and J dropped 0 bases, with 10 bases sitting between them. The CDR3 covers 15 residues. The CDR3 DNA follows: TGTGCCAGCAGCTTGGTTTCTGCAGGCTCCTACGAGCAGTACTTC. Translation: CASSLVSAGSYEQYF.

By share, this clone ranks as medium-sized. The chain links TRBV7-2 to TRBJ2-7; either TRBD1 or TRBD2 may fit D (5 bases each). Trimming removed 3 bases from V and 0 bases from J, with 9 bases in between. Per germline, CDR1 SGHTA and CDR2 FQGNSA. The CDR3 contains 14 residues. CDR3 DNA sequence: TGTGCCAGCAGCTTCGGGGCCCTCTCCTACGAGCAGTACTTC. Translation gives CASSFGALSYEQYF.

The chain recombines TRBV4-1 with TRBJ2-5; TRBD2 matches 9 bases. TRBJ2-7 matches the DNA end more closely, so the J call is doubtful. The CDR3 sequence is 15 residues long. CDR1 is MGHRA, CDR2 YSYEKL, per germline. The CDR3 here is CASSQEGTSMYEQYF. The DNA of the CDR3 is TGCGCCAGCAGCCAAGAGGGGACTAGCATGTACGAGCAGTACTTC.

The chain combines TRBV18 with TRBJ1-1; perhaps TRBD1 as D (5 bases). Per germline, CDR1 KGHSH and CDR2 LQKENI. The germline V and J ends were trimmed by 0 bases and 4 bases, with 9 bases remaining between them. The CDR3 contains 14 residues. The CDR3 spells CASSPPSRGTEAFF. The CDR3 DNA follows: TGTGCCAGCTCACCACCATCGAGGGGCACTGAAGCTTTCTTT.

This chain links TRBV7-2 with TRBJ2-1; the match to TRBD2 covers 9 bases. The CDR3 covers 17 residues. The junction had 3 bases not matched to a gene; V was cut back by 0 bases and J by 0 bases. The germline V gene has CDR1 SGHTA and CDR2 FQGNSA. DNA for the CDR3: TGTGCCAGCAGCTTAGCGAGCGGGGGGACCTCCTACAATGAGCAGTTCTTC. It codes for CASSLASGGTSYNEQFF.

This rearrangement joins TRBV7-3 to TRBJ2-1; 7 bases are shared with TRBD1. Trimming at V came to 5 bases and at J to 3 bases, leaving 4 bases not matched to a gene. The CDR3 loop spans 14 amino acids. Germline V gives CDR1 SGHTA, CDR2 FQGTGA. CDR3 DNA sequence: TGTGCCAGCAGCCCACAGGGGCTCTACAATGAGCAGTTCTTC. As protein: CASSPQGLYNEQFF.

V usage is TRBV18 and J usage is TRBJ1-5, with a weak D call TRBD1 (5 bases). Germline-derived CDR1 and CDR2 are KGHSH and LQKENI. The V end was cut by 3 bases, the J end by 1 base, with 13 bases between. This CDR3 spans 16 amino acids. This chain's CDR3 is CASSPNPGLSNQPQHF. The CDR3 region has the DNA TGTGCCAGCTCACCGAATCCGGGACTGAGCAATCAGCCCCAGCATTTT.